This TCR beta chain came from a study of OX40 agonist ivuxolimab in advanced cancers. Notes on the study in general: CD8+ T cells (on average) carried more expanded clones than CD4+ T cells.

This table comes from immunoSEQ multiplex PCR, and its TCRdb copy is limited to in-frame clones, with some not included. The sample has 25,000 to 35,000 clones; approximately 80% are singletons. This clone is labeled as medium-sized. The antigen remains unidentified. V lost 2 bases to trimming and J lost 0 bases, with 10 bases between them. Germline V gene data show CDR1 as GTSNPN and CDR2 as SVGIG (reference sequence). The CDR3 consists of 14 residues. This chain links TRBV30 with TRBJ1-2; D possibly corresponds to TRBD1 (6 bases). Sequenced here: CD4+ or CD8+ T cells sorted from blood, sampled in a trial of the OX40 agonist ivuxolimab. The TCR comes from an adult with an advanced solid tumor such as melanoma, head and neck, liver or kidney cancer. The CDR3 protein is CAWSLQGANYGYTF. The DNA for the CDR3 is TGTGCCTGGAGTTTACAGGGAGCTAACTATGGCTACACCTTC.